This TCR beta chain appears in the sequencing data of a study of control samples from healthy donors and cancer patients. Repertoires were generated with immunoSEQ multiplex PCR, while TCRdb's copy carries only in-frame clones and drops some. The table has 170,000 or so clones, 94% seen once. This receptor was taken from a woman aged 18-29 years in good health. Specimen: blood.

CDR3 sequence reads: CASSLADQETQYF. The CDR3, as DNA: TGTGCCAGCAGTTTGGCGGACCAAGAGACCCAGTACTTC. J is TRBJ2-5 and V is TRBV12-3 or TRBV12-4; D remains ambiguous. The CDR3 loop spans 13 amino acids. V gave up 3 bases and J gave up 0 bases, with 5 bases separating them.